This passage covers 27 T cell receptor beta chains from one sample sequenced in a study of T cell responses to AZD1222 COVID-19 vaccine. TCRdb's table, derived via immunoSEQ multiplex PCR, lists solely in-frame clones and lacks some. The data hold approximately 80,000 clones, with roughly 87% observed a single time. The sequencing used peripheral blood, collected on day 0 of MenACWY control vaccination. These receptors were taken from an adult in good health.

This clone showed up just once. The CDR3 spells CASTLGRPGQGLYGYTF. In nucleotides, the CDR3 is TGTGCCAGTACCTTAGGACGCCCGGGACAGGGGCTTTATGGCTACACCTTC. The V gene is TRBV19, the J gene TRBJ1-2, with TRBD1 identical over 10 bases. The length of the CDR3 is 17 residues. Germline CDR1 and CDR2: LNHDA and SQIVND (reference sequence). The junction had 16 bases not matched to a gene; V was cut back by 7 bases and J by 5 bases.

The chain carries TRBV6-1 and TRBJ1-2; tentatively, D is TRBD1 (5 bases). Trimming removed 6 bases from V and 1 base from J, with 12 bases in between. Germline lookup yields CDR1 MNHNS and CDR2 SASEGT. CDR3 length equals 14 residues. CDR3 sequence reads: CASRIPGVNYGYTF. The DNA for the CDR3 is TGTGCCAGCAGGATCCCGGGGGTTAACTATGGCTACACCTTC.

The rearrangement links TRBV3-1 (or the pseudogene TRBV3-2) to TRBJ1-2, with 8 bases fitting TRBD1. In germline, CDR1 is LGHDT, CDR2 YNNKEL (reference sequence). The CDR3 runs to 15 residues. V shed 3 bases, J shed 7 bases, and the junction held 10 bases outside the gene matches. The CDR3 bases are TGTGCCAGCAGCCAGGCCACCACAGGGGGAGGTGGCTACACCTTC. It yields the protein CASSQATTGGGGYTF.

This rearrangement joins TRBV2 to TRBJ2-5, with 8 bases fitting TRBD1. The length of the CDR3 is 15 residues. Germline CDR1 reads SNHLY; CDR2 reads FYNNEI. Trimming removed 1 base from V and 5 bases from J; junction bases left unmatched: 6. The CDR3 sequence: CASSEVRGRAETQYF. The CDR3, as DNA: TGTGCCAGCAGTGAAGTCAGGGGGCGTGCGGAGACCCAGTACTTC.

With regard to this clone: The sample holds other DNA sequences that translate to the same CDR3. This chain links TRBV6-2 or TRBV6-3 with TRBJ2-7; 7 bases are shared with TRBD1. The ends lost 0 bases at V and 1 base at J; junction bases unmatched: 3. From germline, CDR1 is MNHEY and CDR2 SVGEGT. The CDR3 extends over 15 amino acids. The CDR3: CASSYSRGLSYEQYF. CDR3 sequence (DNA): TGTGCCAGCAGTTACTCCAGGGGGTTATCCTACGAGCAGTACTTC.

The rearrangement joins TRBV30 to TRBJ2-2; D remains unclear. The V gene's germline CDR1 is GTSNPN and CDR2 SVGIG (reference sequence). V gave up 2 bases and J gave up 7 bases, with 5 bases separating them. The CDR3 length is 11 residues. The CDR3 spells CAWSYNGELFF. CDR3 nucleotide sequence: TGTGCCTGGAGTTACAACGGGGAGCTGTTTTTT.

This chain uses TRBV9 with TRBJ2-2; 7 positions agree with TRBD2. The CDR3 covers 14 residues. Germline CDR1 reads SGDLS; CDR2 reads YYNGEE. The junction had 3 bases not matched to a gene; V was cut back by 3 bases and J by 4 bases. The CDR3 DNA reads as TGTGCCAGCAGCGCCCGGACTAGCACCGGGGAGCTGTTTTTT. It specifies CASSARTSTGELFF.

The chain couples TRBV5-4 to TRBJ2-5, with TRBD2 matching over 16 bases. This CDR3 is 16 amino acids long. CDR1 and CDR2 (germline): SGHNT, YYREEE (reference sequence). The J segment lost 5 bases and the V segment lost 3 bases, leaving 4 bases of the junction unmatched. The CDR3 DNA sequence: TGTGCCAGCAGCTCGGGGACTAGCGGGGGGGTTGAGACCCAGTACTTC. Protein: CASSSGTSGGVETQYF.

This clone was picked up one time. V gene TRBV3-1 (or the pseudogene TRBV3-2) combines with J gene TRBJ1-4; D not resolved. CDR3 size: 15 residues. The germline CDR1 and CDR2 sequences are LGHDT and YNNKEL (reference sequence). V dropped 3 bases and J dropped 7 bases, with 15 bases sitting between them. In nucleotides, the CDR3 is TGTGCCAGCAGCCACGCCGCGGAGTTGAGTGAAAAACTGTTTTTT. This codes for CASSHAAELSEKLFF.

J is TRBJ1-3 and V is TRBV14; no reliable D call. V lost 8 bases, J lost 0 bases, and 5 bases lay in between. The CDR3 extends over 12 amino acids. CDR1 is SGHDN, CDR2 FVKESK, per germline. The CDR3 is CASAVSGNTIYF. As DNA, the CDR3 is TGTGCCAGCGCTGTCTCTGGAAACACCATATATTTT.

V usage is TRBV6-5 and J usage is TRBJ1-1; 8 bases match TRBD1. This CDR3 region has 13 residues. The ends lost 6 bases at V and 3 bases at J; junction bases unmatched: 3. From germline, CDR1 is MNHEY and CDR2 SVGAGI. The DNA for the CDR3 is TGTGCCAGCAGGGACAGGGCACACACTGAAGCTTTCTTT. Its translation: CASRDRAHTEAFF.

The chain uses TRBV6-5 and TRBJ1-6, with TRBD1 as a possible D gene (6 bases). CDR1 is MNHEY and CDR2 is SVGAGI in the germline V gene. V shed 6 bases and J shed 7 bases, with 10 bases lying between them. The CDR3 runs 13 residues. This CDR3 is CASSRDKNSPLHF. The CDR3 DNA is TGTGCCAGCAGCCGGGACAAGAATTCACCCCTCCACTTT.

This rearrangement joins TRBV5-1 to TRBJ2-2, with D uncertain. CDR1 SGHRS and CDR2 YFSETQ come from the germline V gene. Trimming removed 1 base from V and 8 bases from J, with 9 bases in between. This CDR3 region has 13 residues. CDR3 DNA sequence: TGCGCCAGCAGCTTGCGGTCCGGAGGGGAGCTGTTTTTT. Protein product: CASSLRSGGELFF.

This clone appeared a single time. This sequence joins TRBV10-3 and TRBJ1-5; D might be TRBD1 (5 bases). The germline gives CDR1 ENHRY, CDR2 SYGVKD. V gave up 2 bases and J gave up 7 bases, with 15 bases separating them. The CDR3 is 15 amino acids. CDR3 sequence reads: CAISEDGAAGQPQHF. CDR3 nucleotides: TGTGCCATCAGTGAGGACGGGGCCGCGGGGCAGCCCCAGCATTTT.

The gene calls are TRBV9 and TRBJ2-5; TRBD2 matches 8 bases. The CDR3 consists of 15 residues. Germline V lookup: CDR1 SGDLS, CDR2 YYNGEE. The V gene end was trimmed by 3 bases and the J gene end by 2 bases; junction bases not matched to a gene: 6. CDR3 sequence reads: CASSAGGADQETQYF. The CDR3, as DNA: TGTGCCAGCAGCGCGGGGGGGGCCGATCAAGAGACCCAGTACTTC.

The CDR3 sequence is CASTRTETNEKLFF. The CDR3 DNA reads as TGTGCCAGCACCCGAACAGAGACTAATGAAAAACTGTTTTTT. The chain links TRBV2 to TRBJ1-4; the D is unclear. The CDR3 length is 14 residues. The V gene lost 7 bases and the J gene lost 2 bases, with 11 bases spanning the gap. Per the germline V gene, CDR1 is SNHLY and CDR2 is FYNNEI.

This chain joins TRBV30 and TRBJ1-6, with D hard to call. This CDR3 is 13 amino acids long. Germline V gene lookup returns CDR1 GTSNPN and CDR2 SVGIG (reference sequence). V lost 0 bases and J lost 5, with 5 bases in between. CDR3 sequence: CAWSVRDNSPLHF. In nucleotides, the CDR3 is TGTGCCTGGAGTGTACGGGATAATTCACCCCTCCACTTT. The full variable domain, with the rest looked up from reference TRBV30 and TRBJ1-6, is SQTIHQWPATLVQPVGSPLSLECTVEGTSNPNLYWYRQAAGRGLQLLFYSVGIGQISSEVPQNLSASRPQDRQFILSSKKLLLSDSGFYLCAWSVRDNSPLHFGNGTRLTVT.

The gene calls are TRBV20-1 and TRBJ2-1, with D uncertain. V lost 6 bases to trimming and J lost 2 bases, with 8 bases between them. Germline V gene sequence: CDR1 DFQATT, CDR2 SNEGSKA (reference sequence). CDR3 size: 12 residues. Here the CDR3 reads CSASSTYNEQFF. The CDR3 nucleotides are TGCAGTGCCAGTTCGACCTACAATGAGCAGTTCTTC.

Written as DNA, the CDR3 is TGTGCCAGCAGTTACTCTCGGGGGGGCCCCTACGAGCAGTACTTC. This gives the protein CASSYSRGGPYEQYF. This chain links TRBV6-5 with TRBJ2-7; 8 positions match TRBD2. The length of the CDR3 is 15 residues. V dropped 0 bases and J dropped 2; count of bases not matched to a gene: 3. Looked up from germline, CDR1 is MNHEY and CDR2 is SVGAGI.

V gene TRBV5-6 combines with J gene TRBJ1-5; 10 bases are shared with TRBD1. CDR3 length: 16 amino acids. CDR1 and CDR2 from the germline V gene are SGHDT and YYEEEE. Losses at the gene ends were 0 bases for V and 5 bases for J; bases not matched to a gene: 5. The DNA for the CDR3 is TGTGCCAGCAGCTTGGGGGACAGGGGTATCGATCAGCCCCAGCATTTT. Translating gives CASSLGDRGIDQPQHF.

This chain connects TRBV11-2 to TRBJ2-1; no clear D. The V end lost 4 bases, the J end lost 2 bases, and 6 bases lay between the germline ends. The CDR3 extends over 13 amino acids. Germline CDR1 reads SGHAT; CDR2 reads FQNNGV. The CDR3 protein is CASSSGPYNEQFF. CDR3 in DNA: TGTGCCAGCAGCTCCGGTCCCTACAATGAGCAGTTCTTC.

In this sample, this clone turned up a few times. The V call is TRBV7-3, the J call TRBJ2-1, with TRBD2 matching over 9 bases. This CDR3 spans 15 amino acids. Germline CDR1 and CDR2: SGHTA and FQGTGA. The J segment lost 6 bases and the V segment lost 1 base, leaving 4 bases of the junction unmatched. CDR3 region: CASSLSGGAPNEQFF. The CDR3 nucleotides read TGTGCCAGCAGCTTAAGCGGGGGGGCGCCCAATGAGCAGTTCTTC. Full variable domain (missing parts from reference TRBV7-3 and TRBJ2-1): GAGVSQTPSNKVTEKGKYVELRCDPISGHTALYWYRQSLGQGPEFLIYFQGTGAADDSGLPNDRFFAVRPEGSVSTLKIQRTERGDSAVYLCASSLSGGAPNEQFFGPGTRLTVL.

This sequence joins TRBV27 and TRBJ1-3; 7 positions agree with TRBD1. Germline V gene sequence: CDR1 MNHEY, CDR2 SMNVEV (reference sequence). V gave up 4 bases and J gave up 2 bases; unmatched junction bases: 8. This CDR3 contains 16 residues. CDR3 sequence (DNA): TGTGCCAGCAGTTCTAGACAGGGAACGACTGGAAACACCATATATTTT. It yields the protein CASSSRQGTTGNTIYF.

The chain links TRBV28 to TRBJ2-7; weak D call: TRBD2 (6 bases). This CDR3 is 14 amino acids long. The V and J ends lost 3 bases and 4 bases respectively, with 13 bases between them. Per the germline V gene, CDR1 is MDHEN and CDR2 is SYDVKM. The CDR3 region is CASSFPPGGYEQYF. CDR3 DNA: TGTGCCAGCAGTTTCCCACCCGGGGGATACGAGCAGTACTTC.

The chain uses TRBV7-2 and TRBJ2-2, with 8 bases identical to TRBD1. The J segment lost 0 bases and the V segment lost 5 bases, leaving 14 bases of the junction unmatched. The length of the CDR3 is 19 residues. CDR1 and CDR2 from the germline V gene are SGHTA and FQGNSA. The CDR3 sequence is CASSPFGTGLISNTGELFF. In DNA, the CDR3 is TGTGCCAGCAGCCCTTTCGGGACAGGCCTAATATCGAACACCGGGGAGCTGTTTTTT.

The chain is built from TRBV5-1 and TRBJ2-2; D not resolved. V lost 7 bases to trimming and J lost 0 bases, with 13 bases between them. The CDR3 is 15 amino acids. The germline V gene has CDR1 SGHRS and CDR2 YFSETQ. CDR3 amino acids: CASGTDPANTGELFF. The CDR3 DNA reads TGCGCCAGCGGAACAGACCCAGCGAACACCGGGGAGCTGTTTTTT. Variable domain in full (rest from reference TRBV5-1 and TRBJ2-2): KAGVTQTPRYLIKTRGQQVTLSCSPISGHRSVSWYQQTPGQGLQFLFEYFSETQRNKGNFPGRFSGRQFSNSRSEMNVSTLELGDSALYLCASGTDPANTGELFFGEGSRLTVL.

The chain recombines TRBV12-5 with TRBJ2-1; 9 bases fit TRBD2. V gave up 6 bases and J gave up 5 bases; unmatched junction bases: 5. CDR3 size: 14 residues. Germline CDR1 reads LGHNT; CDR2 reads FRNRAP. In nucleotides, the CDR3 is TGTGCTAGTGGGATCAGCGGGGGGCACAATGAGCAGTTCTTC. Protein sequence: CASGISGGHNEQFF.